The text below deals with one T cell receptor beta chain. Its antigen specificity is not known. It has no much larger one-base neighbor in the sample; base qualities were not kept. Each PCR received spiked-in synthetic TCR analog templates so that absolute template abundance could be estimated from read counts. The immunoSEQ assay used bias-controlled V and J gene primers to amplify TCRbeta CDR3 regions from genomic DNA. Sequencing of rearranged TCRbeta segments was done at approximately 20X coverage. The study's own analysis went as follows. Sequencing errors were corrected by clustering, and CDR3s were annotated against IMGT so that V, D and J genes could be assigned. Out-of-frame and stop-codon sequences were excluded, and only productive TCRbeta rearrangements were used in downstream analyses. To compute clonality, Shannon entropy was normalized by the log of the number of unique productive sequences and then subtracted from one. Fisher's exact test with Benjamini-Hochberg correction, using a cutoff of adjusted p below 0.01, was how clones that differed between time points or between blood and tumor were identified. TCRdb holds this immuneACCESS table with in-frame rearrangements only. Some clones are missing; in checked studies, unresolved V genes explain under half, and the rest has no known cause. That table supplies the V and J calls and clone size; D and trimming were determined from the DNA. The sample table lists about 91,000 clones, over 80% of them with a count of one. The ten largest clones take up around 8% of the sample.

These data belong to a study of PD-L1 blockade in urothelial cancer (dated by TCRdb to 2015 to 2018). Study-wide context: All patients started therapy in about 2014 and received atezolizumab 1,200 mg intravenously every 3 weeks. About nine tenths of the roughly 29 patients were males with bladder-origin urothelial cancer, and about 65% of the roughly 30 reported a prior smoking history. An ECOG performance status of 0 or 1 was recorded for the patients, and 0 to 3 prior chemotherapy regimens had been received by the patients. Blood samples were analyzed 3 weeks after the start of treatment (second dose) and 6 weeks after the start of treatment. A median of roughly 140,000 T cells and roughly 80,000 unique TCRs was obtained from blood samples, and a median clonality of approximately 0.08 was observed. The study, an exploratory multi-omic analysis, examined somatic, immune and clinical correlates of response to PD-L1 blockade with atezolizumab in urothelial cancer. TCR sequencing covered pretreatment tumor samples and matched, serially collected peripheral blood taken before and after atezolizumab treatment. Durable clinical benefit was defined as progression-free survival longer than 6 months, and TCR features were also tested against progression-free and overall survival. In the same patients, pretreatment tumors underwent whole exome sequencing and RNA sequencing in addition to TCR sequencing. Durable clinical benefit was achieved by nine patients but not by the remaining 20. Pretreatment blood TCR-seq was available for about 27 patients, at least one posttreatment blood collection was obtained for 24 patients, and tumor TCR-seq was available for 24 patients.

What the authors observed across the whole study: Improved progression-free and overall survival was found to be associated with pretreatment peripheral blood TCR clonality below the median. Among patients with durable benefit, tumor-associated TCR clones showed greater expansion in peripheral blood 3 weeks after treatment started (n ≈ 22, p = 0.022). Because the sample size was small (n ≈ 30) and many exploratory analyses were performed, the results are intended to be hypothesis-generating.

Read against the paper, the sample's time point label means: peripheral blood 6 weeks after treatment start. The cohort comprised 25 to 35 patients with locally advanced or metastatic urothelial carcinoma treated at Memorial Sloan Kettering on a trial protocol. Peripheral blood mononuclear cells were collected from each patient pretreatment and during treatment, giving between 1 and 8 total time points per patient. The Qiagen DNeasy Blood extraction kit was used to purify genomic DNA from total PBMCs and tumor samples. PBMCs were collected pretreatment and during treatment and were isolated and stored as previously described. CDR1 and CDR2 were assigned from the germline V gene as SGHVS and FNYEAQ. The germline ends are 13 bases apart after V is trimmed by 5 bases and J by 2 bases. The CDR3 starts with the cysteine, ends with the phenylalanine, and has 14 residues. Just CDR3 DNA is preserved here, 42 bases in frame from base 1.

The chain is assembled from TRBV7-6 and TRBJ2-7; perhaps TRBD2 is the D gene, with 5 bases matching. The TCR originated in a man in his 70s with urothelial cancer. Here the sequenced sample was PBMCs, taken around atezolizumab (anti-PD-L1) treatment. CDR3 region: CASSPGEGPYEQYF. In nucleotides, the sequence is TGTGCCAGCAGCCCAGGAGAGGGCCCCTACGAGCAGTACTTC.